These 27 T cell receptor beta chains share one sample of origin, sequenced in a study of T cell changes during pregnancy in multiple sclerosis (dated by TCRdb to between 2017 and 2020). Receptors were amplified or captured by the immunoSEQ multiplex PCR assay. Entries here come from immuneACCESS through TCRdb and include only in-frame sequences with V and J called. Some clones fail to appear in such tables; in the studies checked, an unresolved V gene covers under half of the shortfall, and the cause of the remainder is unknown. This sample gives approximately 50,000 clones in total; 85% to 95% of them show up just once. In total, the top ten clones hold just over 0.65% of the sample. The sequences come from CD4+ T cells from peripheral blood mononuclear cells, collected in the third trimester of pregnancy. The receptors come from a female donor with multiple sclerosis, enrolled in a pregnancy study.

CDR3 protein: CASSSYGDTKNYGYTF. CDR3 sequence (DNA): TGTGCCAGTAGTTCTTATGGGGACACTAAGAACTATGGCTACACCTTC. V usage is TRBV19 and J usage is TRBJ1-2, with D perhaps TRBD1 (6 bases). This CDR3 comprises 16 residues. The germline V gene has CDR1 LNHDA and CDR2 SQIVND (reference sequence). V was pared by 5 bases and J by 2 bases, with 18 bases between.

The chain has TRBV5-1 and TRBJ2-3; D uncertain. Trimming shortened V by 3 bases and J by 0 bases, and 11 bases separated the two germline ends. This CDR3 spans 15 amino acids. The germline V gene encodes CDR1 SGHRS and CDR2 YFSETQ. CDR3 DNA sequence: TGCGCCAGCAGCTACGGTCCTTCTAGCACAGATACGCAGTATTTT. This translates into CASSYGPSSTDTQYF. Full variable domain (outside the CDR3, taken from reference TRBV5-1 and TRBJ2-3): KAGVTQTPRYLIKTRGQQVTLSCSPISGHRSVSWYQQTPGQGLQFLFEYFSETQRNKGNFPGRFSGRQFSNSRSEMNVSTLELGDSALYLCASSYGPSSTDTQYFGPGTRLTVL.

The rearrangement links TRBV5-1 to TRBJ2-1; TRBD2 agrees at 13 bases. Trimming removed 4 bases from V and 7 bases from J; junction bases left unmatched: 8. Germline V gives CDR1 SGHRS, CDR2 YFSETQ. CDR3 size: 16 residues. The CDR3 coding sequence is TGCGCCAGCAGCGACCGGACTAGCGGGAGAGGTAATGAGCAGTTCTTC. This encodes CASSDRTSGRGNEQFF.

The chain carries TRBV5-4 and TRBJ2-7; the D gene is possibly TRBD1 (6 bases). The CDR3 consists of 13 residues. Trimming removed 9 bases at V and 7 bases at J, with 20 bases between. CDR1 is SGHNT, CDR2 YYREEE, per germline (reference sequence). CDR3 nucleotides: TGTGCCACGGCGGGCCGACAGGTGGGAGAGCAGTACTTC. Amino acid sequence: CATAGRQVGEQYF. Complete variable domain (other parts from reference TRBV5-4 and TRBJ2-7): ETGVTQSPTHLIKTRGQQVTLRCSSQSGHNTVSWYQQALGQGPQFIFQYYREEENGRGNFPPRFSGLQFPNYSSELNVNALELDDSALYLCATAGRQVGEQYFGPGTRLTVT.

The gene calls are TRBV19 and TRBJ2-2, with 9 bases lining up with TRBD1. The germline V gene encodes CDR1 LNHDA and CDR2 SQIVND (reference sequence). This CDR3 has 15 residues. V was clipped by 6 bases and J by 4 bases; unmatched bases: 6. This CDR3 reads CASRIGQGPTGELFF. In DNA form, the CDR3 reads TGTGCCAGTAGAATTGGACAGGGGCCCACCGGGGAGCTGTTTTTT.

The CDR3 coding sequence is TGTGCCAGCAGCAGACAGGGAAGCACAGATACGCAGTATTTT. It specifies CASSRQGSTDTQYF. The chain is built from TRBV6-5 and TRBJ2-3; TRBD1 matches 7 bases. This CDR3 contains 14 residues. The junction had 3 bases not matched to a gene; V was cut back by 6 bases and J by 0 bases. Germline values: CDR1 MNHEY, CDR2 SVGAGI.

CDR3 DNA sequence: TGTGCCAGCAGGCAAGACTGGATGAGCTCCTACAATGAGCAGTTCTTC. It yields the protein CASRQDWMSSYNEQFF. V and J are TRBV27 and TRBJ2-1; no clear D gene. Germline values: CDR1 MNHEY, CDR2 SMNVEV (reference sequence). The ends were cut back, 6 bases at V and 0 bases at J, with 15 bases in the middle. The CDR3 spans 16 residues.

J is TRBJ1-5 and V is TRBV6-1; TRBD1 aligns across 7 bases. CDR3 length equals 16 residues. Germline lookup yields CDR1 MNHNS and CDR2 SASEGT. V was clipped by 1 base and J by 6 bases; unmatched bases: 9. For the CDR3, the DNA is TGTGCCAGCAGTGAAGACCCTGACAGGGCAAGTCAGCCCCAGCATTTT. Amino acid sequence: CASSEDPDRASQPQHF.

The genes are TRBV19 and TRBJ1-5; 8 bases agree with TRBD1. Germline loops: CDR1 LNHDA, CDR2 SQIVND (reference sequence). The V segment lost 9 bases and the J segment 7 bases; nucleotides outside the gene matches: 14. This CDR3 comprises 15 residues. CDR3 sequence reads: CASTRTGKTAQPQHF. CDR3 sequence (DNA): TGTGCCAGCACTCGGACAGGGAAAACTGCGCAGCCCCAGCATTTT.

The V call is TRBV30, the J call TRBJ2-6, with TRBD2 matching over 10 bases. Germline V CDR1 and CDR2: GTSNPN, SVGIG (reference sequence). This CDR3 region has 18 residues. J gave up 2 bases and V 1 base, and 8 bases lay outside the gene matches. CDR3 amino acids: CAWSGISGRATGANVLTF. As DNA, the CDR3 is TGTGCCTGGAGTGGGATCAGCGGGAGGGCCACTGGGGCCAACGTCCTGACTTTC.

CDR3 sequence: CASSFGGGGEQFF. The CDR3 region has the DNA TGTGCCAGCAGCTTCGGTGGGGGGGGAGAGCAGTTCTTC. This sequence joins TRBV7-9 and TRBJ2-1, with TRBD2 matching 7 bases. The CDR3 consists of 13 residues. Germline V lookup: CDR1 SEHNR, CDR2 FQNEAQ (reference sequence). Unmatched junction bases numbered 6, after V lost 3 bases and J lost 10 bases. The full variable domain, in which reference TRBV7-9 and TRBJ2-1 provide the parts outside the CDR3, is DTGVSQNPRHKITKRGQNVTFRCDPISEHNRLYWYRQTLGQGPEFLTYFQNEAQLEKSRLLSDRFSAERPKGSFSTLEIQRTEQGDSAMYLCASSFGGGGEQFFGPGTRLTVL.

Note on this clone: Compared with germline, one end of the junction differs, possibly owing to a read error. DNA of the CDR3: TGTGCCAGTAGTCTAGAGGGCCGTAGCAATCAGCCCCAGCATTTT. Its translation: CASSLEGRSNQPQHF. V usage is TRBV19 and J usage is TRBJ1-5; D unclear. The CDR3 spans 15 residues. Germline-derived CDR1 and CDR2 are LNHDA and SQIVND (reference sequence).

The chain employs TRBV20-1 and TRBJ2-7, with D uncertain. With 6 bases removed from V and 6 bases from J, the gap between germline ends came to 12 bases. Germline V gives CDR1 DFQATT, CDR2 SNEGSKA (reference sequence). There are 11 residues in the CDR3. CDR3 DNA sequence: TGCAGTGCCCCGCGTATCGGCGAGCAGTACTTC. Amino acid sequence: CSAPRIGEQYF.

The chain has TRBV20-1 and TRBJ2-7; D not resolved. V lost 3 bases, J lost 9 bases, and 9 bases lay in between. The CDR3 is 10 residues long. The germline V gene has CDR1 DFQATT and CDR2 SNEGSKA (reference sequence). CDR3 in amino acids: CSASGEAQYF. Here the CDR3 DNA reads TGCAGTGCTAGCGGAGAGGCGCAGTACTTC.

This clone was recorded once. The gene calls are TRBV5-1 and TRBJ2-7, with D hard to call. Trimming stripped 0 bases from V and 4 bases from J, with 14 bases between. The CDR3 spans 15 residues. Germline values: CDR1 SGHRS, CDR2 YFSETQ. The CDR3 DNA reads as TGCGCCAGCAGCTTGGGGGCCGTCGTTTCTTACGAGCAGTACTTC. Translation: CASSLGAVVSYEQYF.

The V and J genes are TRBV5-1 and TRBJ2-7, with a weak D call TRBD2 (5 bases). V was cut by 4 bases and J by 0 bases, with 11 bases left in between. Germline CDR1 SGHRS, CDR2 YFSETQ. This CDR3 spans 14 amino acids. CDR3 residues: CASSIQGSSYEQYF. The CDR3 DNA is TGCGCCAGCAGCATACAAGGGAGCTCCTACGAGCAGTACTTC. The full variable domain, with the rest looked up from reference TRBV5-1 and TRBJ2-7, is KAGVTQTPRYLIKTRGQQVTLSCSPISGHRSVSWYQQTPGQGLQFLFEYFSETQRNKGNFPGRFSGRQFSNSRSEMNVSTLELGDSALYLCASSIQGSSYEQYFGPGTRLTVT.

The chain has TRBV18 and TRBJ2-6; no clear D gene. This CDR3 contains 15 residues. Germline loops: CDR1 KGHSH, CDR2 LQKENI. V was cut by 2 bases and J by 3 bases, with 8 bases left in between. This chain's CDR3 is CASSPGQVGANVLTF. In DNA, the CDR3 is TGTGCCAGCTCACCAGGGCAGGTTGGGGCCAACGTCCTGACTTTC.

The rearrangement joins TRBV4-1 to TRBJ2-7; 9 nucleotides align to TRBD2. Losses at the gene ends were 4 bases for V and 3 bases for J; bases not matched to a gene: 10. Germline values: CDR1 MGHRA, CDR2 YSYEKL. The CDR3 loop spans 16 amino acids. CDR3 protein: CASSPLAGVASYEQYF. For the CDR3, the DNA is TGCGCCAGCAGCCCCTTAGCGGGAGTAGCGAGCTACGAGCAGTACTTC.

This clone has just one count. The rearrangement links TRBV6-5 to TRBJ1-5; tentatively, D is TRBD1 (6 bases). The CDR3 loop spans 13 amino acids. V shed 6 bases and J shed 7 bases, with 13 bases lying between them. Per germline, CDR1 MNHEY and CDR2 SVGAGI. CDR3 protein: CASSFRQEQPQHF. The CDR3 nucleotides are TGTGCCAGCAGCTTCCGACAGGAGCAGCCCCAGCATTTT.

CDR3 nucleotides: TGTGCCAGCAGCGCCGGCTCGGCGGGCAATCAGCCCCAGCATTTT. Residues: CASSAGSAGNQPQHF. The chain is built from TRBV2 and TRBJ1-5, with D hard to call. The CDR3 has 15 amino acids. Between the trimmed V and J ends, which lost 6 bases and 2 bases, there was a span of 14 bases. Per the germline V gene, CDR1 is SNHLY and CDR2 is FYNNEI.

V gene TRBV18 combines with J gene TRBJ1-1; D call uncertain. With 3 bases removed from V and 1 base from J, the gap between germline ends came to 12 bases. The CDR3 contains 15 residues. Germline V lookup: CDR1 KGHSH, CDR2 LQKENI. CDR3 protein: CASSPPQSPNTEAFF. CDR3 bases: TGTGCCAGCTCACCGCCTCAGTCACCGAACACTGAAGCTTTCTTT. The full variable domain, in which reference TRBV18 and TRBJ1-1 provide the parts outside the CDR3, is NAGVMQNPRHLVRRRGQEARLRCSPMKGHSHVYWYRQLPEEGLKFMVYLQKENIIDESGMPKERFSAEFPKEGPSILRIQQVVRGDSAAYFCASSPPQSPNTEAFFGQGTRLTVV.

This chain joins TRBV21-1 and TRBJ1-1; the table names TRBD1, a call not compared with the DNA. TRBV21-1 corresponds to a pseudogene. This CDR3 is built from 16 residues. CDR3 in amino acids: CASSKPRTGANTEAFF. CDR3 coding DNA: TGTGCCAGCAGCAAACCCCGGACAGGGGCGAACACTGAAGCTTTCTTT.

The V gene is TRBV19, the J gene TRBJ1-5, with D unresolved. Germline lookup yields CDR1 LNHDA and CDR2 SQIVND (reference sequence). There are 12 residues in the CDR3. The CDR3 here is CAAGYSNQPQHF. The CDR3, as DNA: TGTGCTGCAGGTTATAGCAATCAGCCCCAGCATTTT.

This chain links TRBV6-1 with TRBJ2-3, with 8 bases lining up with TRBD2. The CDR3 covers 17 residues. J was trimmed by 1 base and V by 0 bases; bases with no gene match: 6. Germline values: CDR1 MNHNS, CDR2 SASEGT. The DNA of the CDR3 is TGTGCCAGCAGTGAAGCGCTGGCGGGAGGACGCACAGATACGCAGTATTTT. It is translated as CASSEALAGGRTDTQYF.

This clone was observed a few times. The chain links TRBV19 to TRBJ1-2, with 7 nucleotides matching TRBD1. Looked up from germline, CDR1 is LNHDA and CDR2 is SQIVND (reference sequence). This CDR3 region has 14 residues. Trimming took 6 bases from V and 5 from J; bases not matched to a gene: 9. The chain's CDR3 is CASRNPGQPYGYTF. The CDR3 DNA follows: TGTGCCAGTAGAAATCCGGGACAGCCTTATGGCTACACCTTC.

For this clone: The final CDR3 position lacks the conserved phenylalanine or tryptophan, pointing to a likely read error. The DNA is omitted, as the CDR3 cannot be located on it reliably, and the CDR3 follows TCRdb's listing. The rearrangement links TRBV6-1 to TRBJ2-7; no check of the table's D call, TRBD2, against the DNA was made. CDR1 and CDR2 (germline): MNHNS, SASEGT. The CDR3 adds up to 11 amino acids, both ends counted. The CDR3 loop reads CASNLAGVLFI.

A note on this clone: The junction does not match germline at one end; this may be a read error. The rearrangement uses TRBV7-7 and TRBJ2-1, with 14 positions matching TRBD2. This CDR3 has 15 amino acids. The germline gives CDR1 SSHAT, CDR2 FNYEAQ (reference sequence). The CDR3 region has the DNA TGTGCTAGCAGCTCGGGACTAGCGGGAGTGGATGAGCAGTTCTTC. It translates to CASSSGLAGVDEQFF.